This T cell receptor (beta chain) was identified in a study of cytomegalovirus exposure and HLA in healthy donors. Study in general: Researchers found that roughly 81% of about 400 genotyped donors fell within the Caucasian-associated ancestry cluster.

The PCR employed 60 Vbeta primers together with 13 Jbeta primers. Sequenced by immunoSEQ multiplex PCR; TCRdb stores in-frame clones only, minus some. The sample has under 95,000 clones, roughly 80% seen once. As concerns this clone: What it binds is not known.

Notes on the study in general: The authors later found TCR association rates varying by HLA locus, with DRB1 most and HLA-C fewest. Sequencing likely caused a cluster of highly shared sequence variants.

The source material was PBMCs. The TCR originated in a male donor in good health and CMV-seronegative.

Written as DNA, the CDR3 is TGTGCCAGCAGCTTGTTGGGGGCAGGAGATTCCACAGATACGCAGTATTTT. It yields the protein CASSLLGAGDSTDTQYF. J is TRBJ2-3 and V is TRBV7-2; tentative D call: TRBD1 (6 bases). Trimming stripped 3 bases from V and 2 bases from J, with 18 bases between. The CDR3 has 17 residues. The germline gives CDR1 SGHTA, CDR2 FQGNSA. Full variable domain (missing parts from reference TRBV7-2 and TRBJ2-3): GAGVSQSPSNKVTEKGKDVELRCDPISGHTALYWYRQSLGQGLEFLIYFQGNSAPDKSGLPSDRFSAERTGGSVSTLTIQRTQQEDSAVYLCASSLLGAGDSTDTQYFGPGTRLTVL.